The 29 T cell receptor beta chains below all came from one sample that was sequenced in a study of identical twins. TCRdb reprocessed the 5' RACE reads with MiXCR, giving one entry per CDR3 protein. The table records hundreds of thousands of distinct CDR3 sequences, roughly an eighth of them present only once. These data also featured in a second study, about yellow fever vaccine responses in identical twins.

Sequenced sample: PBMCs. The receptor source for this set is a woman aged 18-29 years in good health.

This sequence joins TRBV20-1 and TRBJ1-6; 10 nucleotides match TRBD1. CDR1 is DFQATT, CDR2 SNEGSKA, per germline (reference sequence). The CDR3 spans 15 residues. V trimming: 3 bases; J trimming: 7 bases; junction bases outside the gene matches: 6. The CDR3 reads CSASSGQGVNSPLHF. The CDR3 DNA sequence: TGCAGTGCTAGCTCCGGACAGGGGGTAAATTCACCCCTCCACTTT.

This clonotype was counted ten times or more. V and J are TRBV12-3 or TRBV12-4 and TRBJ2-2, with unresolved D. The V gene lost 6 bases and the J gene lost 0 bases, with 5 bases spanning the gap. This CDR3 comprises 13 residues. This CDR3 reads CASRAANTGELFF. CDR3 bases: TGTGCCAGCAGAGCTGCGAACACCGGGGAGCTGTTTTTT.

This clonotype was picked up many times. The chain has TRBV3-1 and TRBJ2-1; 16 bases are shared with TRBD2. CDR1 and CDR2 from the germline V gene are LGHDT and YNNKEL (reference sequence). This CDR3 is built from 19 residues. Trimming cost V 2 bases and J 0 bases; bases outside gene matches: 4. CDR3 region: CASSQTGTSGGASYNEQFF. DNA of the CDR3: TGTGCCAGCAGCCAAACCGGGACTAGCGGGGGGGCCTCCTACAATGAGCAGTTCTTC.

This clonotype appeared many times. The gene calls are TRBV28 and TRBJ1-5; D is unclear. Germline CDR1 reads MDHEN; CDR2 reads SYDVKM. The CDR3 sequence is 12 residues long. V lost 5 bases and J lost 4, with 6 bases in between. The DNA of the CDR3 is TGTGCCAGCAGTACCACAAATCAGCCCCAGCATTTT. It specifies CASSTTNQPQHF.

V and J are TRBV2 and TRBJ1-6; D is undetermined. CDR3 length: 12 residues. Germline lookup yields CDR1 SNHLY and CDR2 FYNNEI. V lost 3 bases, J lost 8 bases, and 5 bases lay in between. For the CDR3, the DNA is TGTGCCAGCAGTGATCAATATTCACCCCTCCACTTT. Its protein product is CASSDQYSPLHF.

This clonotype has a handful of counts. This rearrangement joins TRBV15 to TRBJ2-3; 7 bases are shared with TRBD2. The CDR3 covers 18 residues. The germline V gene encodes CDR1 LNHNV and CDR2 YYDKDF (reference sequence). With V trimmed by 1 base and J by 2 bases, 12 bases remained unmatched. The CDR3 DNA follows: TGTGCCACCAGCAGAGGCAGCCCTAGCGGAGCCACCACAGATACGCAGTATTTT. It yields the protein CATSRGSPSGATTDTQYF.

This sequence joins TRBV15 and TRBJ1-3; D unclear. V was clipped by 0 bases and J by 0 bases, with 9 bases between them. Germline values: CDR1 LNHNV, CDR2 YYDKDF (reference sequence). The CDR3 covers 16 residues. The CDR3 DNA is TGTGCCACCAGCAGAGATCAGAGACACTCTGGAAACACCATATATTTT. Amino acid sequence: CATSRDQRHSGNTIYF. Complete variable domain (other parts from reference TRBV15 and TRBJ1-3): DAMVIQNPRYQVTQFGKPVTLSCSQTLNHNVMYWYQQKSSQAPKLLFHYYDKDFNNEADTPDNFQSRRPNTSFCFLDIRSPGLGDTAMYLCATSRDQRHSGNTIYFGEGSWLTVV.

The chain recombines TRBV6-2 or TRBV6-3 with TRBJ1-1; D gene ambiguous. CDR1 and CDR2 from the germline V gene are MNHEY and SVGEGT. Trimming took 2 bases from V and 8 from J, leaving 15 bases between them. The CDR3 is made up of 14 amino acids. CDR3 sequence (DNA): TGTGCCAGCAGTTACCCGTTCGATGTGGGAGAAGCTTTCTTT. Translating it yields CASSYPFDVGEAFF.

The chain combines TRBV20-1 with TRBJ2-7; D unresolved. The CDR3 has 16 amino acids. Germline CDR1 and CDR2: DFQATT and SNEGSKA (reference sequence). Trimming removed 3 bases from V and 2 bases from J, with 20 bases in between. In DNA form, the CDR3 reads TGCAGTGCTAGTACCCCTCCTTCAGGCTTTACCTACGAGCAGTACGTC. This encodes CSASTPPSGFTYEQYV.

This chain links TRBV10-3 with TRBJ2-1; 8 bases agree with TRBD2. The V gene's germline CDR1 is ENHRY and CDR2 SYGVKD. V gave up 5 bases and J gave up 1 base; unmatched junction bases: 1. The CDR3 loop spans 14 amino acids. As DNA, the CDR3 is TGTGCCATCAGTAGCGGGGGATCCTACAATGAGCAGTTCTTC. Its protein is CAISSGGSYNEQFF.

The rearrangement uses TRBV4-2 and TRBJ2-7; 8 bases map to TRBD2. This CDR3 is built from 14 residues. The V gene end was trimmed by 5 bases and the J gene end by 7 bases; junction bases not matched to a gene: 10. CDR1 is LGHNA and CDR2 is YNFKEQ in the germline V gene. The CDR3 sequence: CASSATTGLGEQYF. DNA of the CDR3: TGTGCCAGCAGCGCAACTACGGGACTAGGTGAGCAGTACTTC.

Only a few counts were recorded for this clonotype. This chain uses TRBV9 with TRBJ2-2; 10 bases fit TRBD1. Germline lookup yields CDR1 SGDLS and CDR2 YYNGEE. The V and J ends lost 4 bases and 6 bases, in that order; junction bases with no gene match: 12. This CDR3 spans 17 amino acids. This chain's CDR3 is CASSLRRQGALAGELFF. The CDR3 DNA follows: TGTGCCAGCAGCCTTAGGAGACAGGGGGCGTTGGCCGGGGAGCTGTTTTTT.

This clonotype was observed many times. J is TRBJ1-1 and V is TRBV10-3; 9 positions agree with TRBD1. The J segment lost 1 base and the V segment lost 2 bases, leaving 2 bases of the junction unmatched. Per germline, CDR1 ENHRY and CDR2 SYGVKD. CDR3 size: 15 residues. The CDR3 bases are TGTGCCATCAGTGAGCCGGGACAGGGGAACACTGAAGCTTTCTTT. It encodes CAISEPGQGNTEAFF.

This clonotype was observed a handful of times. The gene calls are TRBV28 and TRBJ2-1, with D perhaps matching TRBD2 (5 bases). CDR1 is MDHEN, CDR2 SYDVKM, per germline. This CDR3 is 14 amino acids long. Trimming cost V 10 bases and J 7 bases, with 20 bases left between them. Here the CDR3 reads CATSTLEGDNEQFF. In nucleotides, the CDR3 is TGTGCCACCTCGACCTTAGAGGGAGATAATGAGCAGTTCTTC.

This clonotype was found a few times. The chain employs TRBV7-2 and TRBJ2-1; D is uncertain. Germline loops: CDR1 SGHTA, CDR2 FQGNSA. Trimming pared 6 bases from V and 12 bases from J, leaving 9 bases between. CDR3 length: 10 amino acids. CDR3 amino acids: CASRGFVQFF. In nucleotides, the CDR3 is TGTGCCAGCAGGGGGTTTGTGCAGTTCTTC.

This chain uses TRBV5-1 with TRBJ2-3, with TRBD1 matching over 8 bases. The V gene's germline CDR1 is SGHRS and CDR2 YFSETQ. Losses at the gene ends were 3 bases for V and 0 bases for J; bases not matched to a gene: 6. This CDR3 has 16 residues. The CDR3 DNA reads as TGCGCCAGCAGCTGGAACAGGGGGGTTAGCACAGATACGCAGTATTTT. It specifies CASSWNRGVSTDTQYF.

This chain uses TRBV20-1 with TRBJ2-1; 8 nucleotides match TRBD1. The CDR3 is 15 residues long. V shed 0 bases, J shed 7 bases, and the junction held 8 bases outside the gene matches. CDR1 and CDR2 from the germline V gene are DFQATT and SNEGSKA (reference sequence). CDR3 sequence (DNA): TGCAGTGCTAGAGATAGGGGGACAGGCTTAAATGAGCAGTTCTTC. Encoded protein: CSARDRGTGLNEQFF.

This clonotype was counted ten times or more. The CDR3 protein is CASSYSRAPNTQYF. The CDR3 DNA sequence: TGTGCCAGCAGTTACTCGAGGGCACCAAATACGCAGTATTTT. The chain links TRBV6-2 or TRBV6-3 to TRBJ2-3; D possibly corresponds to TRBD2 (5 bases). The CDR3 totals 14 residues. Germline V gene lookup returns CDR1 MNHEY and CDR2 SVGEGT. Trimming took 0 bases from V and 7 from J, leaving 11 bases between them.

This clonotype was seen a few times. The chain recombines TRBV7-9 with TRBJ2-1; D is perhaps TRBD2 (5 bases). Trimming left V 6 bases short and J 9 bases short, with 15 bases between. CDR3 length equals 13 residues. The germline gives CDR1 SEHNR, CDR2 FQNEAQ (reference sequence). CDR3 region: CASRPDPAGEQFF. The CDR3 nucleotides are TGTGCCAGCAGACCTGACCCGGCGGGTGAGCAGTTCTTC.

The chain couples TRBV29-1 to TRBJ2-5, with unresolved D. CDR3 length: 11 residues. Germline V gene lookup returns CDR1 SQVTM and CDR2 ANQGSEA. V lost 4 bases and J lost 5, with 8 bases in between. DNA for the CDR3: TGCAGCGTTGTGTGGTTGGAGACCCAGTACTTC. Its protein is CSVVWLETQYF.

J is TRBJ1-5 and V is TRBV7-8; D perhaps matches TRBD1 (5 bases). Per the germline V gene, CDR1 is SGHVS and CDR2 is FQNEAQ. The CDR3 extends over 16 amino acids. V was shortened by 0 bases and J by 0 bases, with 9 bases between the two germline ends. CDR3 nucleotides: TGTGCCAGCAGCTTAGCGGGGGGTGGTAGCAATCAGCCCCAGCATTTT. This sequence encodes CASSLAGGGSNQPQHF.

The V and J genes are TRBV6-1 and TRBJ2-5; D is perhaps TRBD1 (8 bases). Germline V gives CDR1 MNHNS, CDR2 SASEGT. CDR3 length: 14 amino acids. V dropped 7 bases and J dropped 4 bases, with 16 bases sitting between them. The CDR3 sequence is CASITYRGGETQYF. CDR3 bases: TGTGCCAGCATAACCTACAGGGGGGGAGAGACCCAGTACTTC.

This clonotype was seen at least ten times. This chain connects TRBV10-3 to TRBJ2-1, with D perhaps assigned TRBD1 or TRBD2 (5 bases each). The CDR3 is 11 amino acids. Deletions cut 7 bases from V and 8 bases from J, with 9 bases between. Germline V gene data show CDR1 as ENHRY and CDR2 as SYGVKD. In DNA form, the CDR3 reads TGTGCCATCATGGGGGACGATGAGCAGTTCTTC. It translates to CAIMGDDEQFF.

This clonotype was observed at least ten times. The gene calls are TRBV4-1 and TRBJ2-1, with 12 nucleotides matching TRBD2. V lost 1 base, J lost 10 bases, and 11 bases stayed unmatched. Looked up from germline, CDR1 is MGHRA and CDR2 is YSYEKL. The CDR3 has 17 residues. DNA of the CDR3: TGCGCCAGCAGCCAAGCGAATCTAGCGGGGGGGGGCGGGGAGCAGTTCTTC. Translated, it gives CASSQANLAGGGGEQFF.

Note on this clonotype: The junction and the germline gene differ at one end; a read error may be behind it. This chain links TRBV6-1 with TRBJ2-7; 10 bases are shared with TRBD1. CDR3 size: 14 residues. Germline V gene sequence: CDR1 MNHNS, CDR2 SASEGT. CDR3 coding DNA: TGTACCAGCAGACCCGGGACAGGGGCGTACGAGCAGTACTTC. It translates to CTSRPGTGAYEQYF.

V is TRBV7-9 and J is TRBJ2-1; D possibly corresponds to TRBD1 (5 bases). Germline CDR1 reads SEHNR; CDR2 reads FQNEAQ (reference sequence). The V and J ends lost 1 base and 2 bases respectively, with 9 bases between them. CDR3 size: 15 residues. In nucleotides, the CDR3 is TGTGCCAGCAGCTTAGACAGGACGGCCTACAATGAGCAGTTCTTC. Translated, it gives CASSLDRTAYNEQFF.

This clonotype was found a few times. CDR3 bases: TGTGCCATCAGTGATAATTCTCAGGGAGGGTTGGAGACCCAGTACTTC. Translated, it gives CAISDNSQGGLETQYF. V usage is TRBV10-3 and J usage is TRBJ2-5, with 7 bases identical to TRBD2. This CDR3 spans 16 amino acids. The J segment lost 5 bases and the V segment lost 3 bases, leaving 12 bases of the junction unmatched. In germline, CDR1 is ENHRY, CDR2 SYGVKD.

This clonotype was observed at least ten times. This chain links TRBV28 with TRBJ2-6; D is perhaps TRBD2 (5 bases). Germline V gives CDR1 MDHEN, CDR2 SYDVKM. The ends were cut back, 4 bases at V and 0 bases at J, with 19 bases in the middle. CDR3 length: 19 residues. CDR3 sequence reads: CASSSRRWGSHSGANVLTF. The CDR3, as DNA: TGTGCCAGCAGTTCTCGGAGGTGGGGTTCCCACTCTGGGGCCAACGTCCTGACTTTC.

The V and J genes are TRBV7-9 and TRBJ1-1; the D gene is possibly TRBD1 (6 bases). Trimming pared 1 base from V and 2 bases from J, leaving 11 bases between. The CDR3 is 15 amino acids. Looked up from germline, CDR1 is SEHNR and CDR2 is FQNEAQ (reference sequence). Here the CDR3 DNA reads TGTGCCAGCAGCTTAGGGGACACCAAAAACACTGAAGCTTTCTTT. It codes for CASSLGDTKNTEAFF.